The 26 T cell receptor beta chains reported below all come from one sample, sequenced in a study of cytomegalovirus exposure and HLA in healthy donors. The PCR was carried out with 60 Vbeta primers and 13 Jbeta primers. Repertoires were generated with immunoSEQ multiplex PCR, while TCRdb's copy carries only in-frame clones and drops some. The sample includes some 120,000 clones, roughly 81% of them seen just once. Sequenced input: PBMCs. All receptors derive from a woman in her thirties in good health and CMV-seronegative.

The genes are TRBV6-5 and TRBJ1-2; 9 nucleotides agree with TRBD1. The CDR3 sequence is 14 residues long. Germline trimming cut 4 bases from V and 6 bases from J; bases unmatched to any gene: 6. Germline V gene data show CDR1 as MNHEY and CDR2 as SVGAGI. The CDR3 region has the DNA TGTGCCAGCAGTTCGCGGACAGGGGAGAATGGCTACACCTTC. Protein: CASSSRTGENGYTF.

This clone was counted once. The chain is built from TRBV7-2 and TRBJ2-1; D might be TRBD1 (6 bases). The V gene lost 3 bases and the J gene lost 5 bases, with 17 bases spanning the gap. The CDR3 spans 16 residues. Germline V gene lookup returns CDR1 SGHTA and CDR2 FQGNSA. Here the CDR3 reads CASSFLAQRGNNEQFF. CDR3 DNA sequence: TGTGCCAGCAGCTTTCTAGCCCAGAGGGGGAACAATGAGCAGTTCTTC. The entire variable domain, with the rest obtained from reference TRBV7-2 and TRBJ2-1, is as follows: GAGVSQSPSNKVTEKGKDVELRCDPISGHTALYWYRQSLGQGLEFLIYFQGNSAPDKSGLPSDRFSAERTGGSVSTLTIQRTQQEDSAVYLCASSFLAQRGNNEQFFGPGTRLTVL.

The V and J genes are TRBV2 and TRBJ2-2; D gene ambiguous. CDR1 and CDR2 from the germline V gene are SNHLY and FYNNEI. Trimming removed 2 bases at V and 4 bases at J, with 11 bases between. This CDR3 has 15 amino acids. The CDR3 coding sequence is TGTGCCAGCAGTGAAAGTTCCTTACTCACCGGGGAGCTGTTTTTT. Its protein product is CASSESSLLTGELFF.

This clone was recorded only once. The rearrangement uses TRBV4-3 and TRBJ1-4, with 10 bases aligning to TRBD1. With 4 bases clipped from V and 8 bases from J, the junction kept 16 bases outside the gene matches. The CDR3 contains 18 residues. The germline CDR1 and CDR2 sequences are LGHNA and YSLEER. The CDR3 sequence is CASSPSPGTGEKGEKLFF. The CDR3 bases are TGCGCCAGCAGCCCTTCACCTGGGACAGGGGAGAAGGGCGAAAAACTGTTTTTT.

This sequence joins TRBV4-1 and TRBJ1-2; D unresolved. The CDR3 consists of 13 residues. The germline V and J ends were trimmed by 0 bases and 4 bases, with 6 bases remaining between them. Germline CDR1 is MGHRA and CDR2 is YSYEKL. The CDR3 sequence: CASSQDSFYGYTF. The CDR3 nucleotides read TGCGCCAGCAGCCAAGATAGCTTCTATGGCTACACCTTC.

This clone has more than one count but fewer than ten. Within the sample, other DNA sequences also encode this same CDR3. This sequence joins TRBV7-3 and TRBJ2-5; D gene ambiguous. CDR1 and CDR2 from the germline V gene are SGHTA and FQGTGA. Trimming took off 5 bases at V and 1 base at J, with 8 bases between the two ends. CDR3 size: 13 residues. Written as DNA, the CDR3 is TGTGCCAGCAGCCCCCTAGGCCAAGAGACCCAGTACTTC. As protein: CASSPLGQETQYF.

The V call is TRBV18, the J call TRBJ2-3, with unresolved D. The germline V gene encodes CDR1 KGHSH and CDR2 LQKENI. Trimming shortened V by 2 bases and J by 1 base, and 7 bases separated the two germline ends. The CDR3 extends over 14 amino acids. CDR3 DNA: TGTGCCAGCTCACCAAACCAGGGCACAGATACGCAGTATTTT. Translation: CASSPNQGTDTQYF.

The chain joins TRBV27 to TRBJ1-2; the match to TRBD1 covers 8 bases. This CDR3 has 16 residues. V lost 5 bases to trimming and J lost 1 base; unmatched junction nucleotides: 9. Germline lookup yields CDR1 MNHEY and CDR2 SMNVEV (reference sequence). In DNA form, the CDR3 reads TGTGCCAGCAGTCCCTGGACAGGGAATCTTAACTATGGCTACACCTTC. This gives the protein CASSPWTGNLNYGYTF.

This clone occurred once. The V and J genes are TRBV2 and TRBJ2-2; D is possibly TRBD2 (7 bases). This CDR3 comprises 14 residues. Trimming took off 10 bases at V and 6 bases at J, with 18 bases between the two ends. Per the germline V gene, CDR1 is SNHLY and CDR2 is FYNNEI. The CDR3 is CATIIGGPPGELFF. The DNA for the CDR3 is TGTGCCACCATCATCGGGGGGCCCCCCGGGGAGCTGTTTTTT.

V is TRBV6-1 and J is TRBJ1-3; 9 bases agree with TRBD1. Germline CDR1 and CDR2: MNHNS and SASEGT. The trim removed 5 bases at V and 1 base at J, leaving 3 bases unmatched. This CDR3 contains 15 residues. The CDR3 region is CASSRTGESGNTIYF. The DNA of the CDR3 is TGTGCCAGCAGTCGGACAGGGGAATCTGGAAACACCATATATTTT.

V is TRBV5-4 and J is TRBJ2-3, with 13 bases identical to TRBD2. The CDR3 is made up of 18 amino acids. Germline V lookup: CDR1 SGHNT, CDR2 YYREEE (reference sequence). The ends lost 4 bases at V and 5 bases at J; junction bases unmatched: 13. This chain's CDR3 is CASSLRTSGGGYRDTQYF. The CDR3 nucleotides read TGTGCCAGCAGCCTTCGGACTAGCGGGGGCGGGTATAGAGATACGCAGTATTTT.

The chain couples TRBV2 to TRBJ2-1; D unclear. In germline, CDR1 is SNHLY, CDR2 FYNNEI. The CDR3 covers 16 residues. V was pared by 3 bases and J by 6 bases, with 18 bases between. Here the CDR3 reads CASSELNSPVGNEQFF. In DNA, the CDR3 is TGTGCCAGCAGTGAGTTAAACAGCCCAGTGGGCAATGAGCAGTTCTTC.

The rearrangement joins TRBV5-1 to TRBJ1-5; the D gene is possibly TRBD1 (6 bases). V lost 2 bases and J lost 9, with 21 bases in between. The CDR3 runs to 16 residues. The germline gives CDR1 SGHRS, CDR2 YFSETQ. The CDR3 sequence: CASSLTPQTTGGPQHF. The CDR3 nucleotides read TGCGCCAGCAGCTTAACACCCCAAACGACAGGAGGGCCCCAGCATTTT. Complete variable domain (other parts from reference TRBV5-1 and TRBJ1-5): KAGVTQTPRYLIKTRGQQVTLSCSPISGHRSVSWYQQTPGQGLQFLFEYFSETQRNKGNFPGRFSGRQFSNSRSEMNVSTLELGDSALYLCASSLTPQTTGGPQHFGDGTRLSIL.

This clone was seen only a few times. This chain links TRBV5-4 with TRBJ1-2, with 9 bases identical to TRBD1. The CDR3 has 14 residues. Germline CDR1 is SGHNT and CDR2 is YYREEE (reference sequence). With 0 bases clipped from V and 5 bases from J, the junction kept 2 bases outside the gene matches. CDR3 loop: CASSLGGTGYGYTF. The CDR3 DNA reads as TGTGCCAGCAGCTTGGGTGGGACAGGGTATGGCTACACCTTC.

CDR3 in amino acids: CASSDAGTGGYF. Here the CDR3 DNA reads TGTGCCAGCAGTGACGCCGGGACTGGTGGGTACTTC. The rearrangement uses TRBV2 and TRBJ2-4; perhaps TRBD2 as D (6 bases). V was trimmed by 3 bases and J by 15 bases, leaving 15 bases between them. Germline-derived CDR1 and CDR2 are SNHLY and FYNNEI. The CDR3 has 12 residues.

J is TRBJ1-2 and V is TRBV19, with D possibly matching TRBD1 (5 bases). The CDR3 consists of 14 residues. The V gene lost 10 bases and the J gene lost 3 bases, with 18 bases spanning the gap. Germline V gene lookup returns CDR1 LNHDA and CDR2 SQIVND (reference sequence). CDR3 bases: TGTGCCACCAGTCGAGGGGACTGGGACTATGGCTACACCTTC. This gives the protein CATSRGDWDYGYTF.

This chain joins TRBV27 and TRBJ1-5, with D possibly being TRBD1 (5 bases). V was shortened by 5 bases and J by 2 bases, with 16 bases between the two germline ends. CDR1 and CDR2 from the germline V gene are MNHEY and SMNVEV (reference sequence). CDR3 length equals 16 residues. CDR3 in amino acids: CASSMTVSGGNQPQHF. The CDR3 region has the DNA TGTGCCAGCAGTATGACAGTCTCGGGGGGCAATCAGCCCCAGCATTTT.

V gene TRBV4-2 combines with J gene TRBJ1-5; maybe TRBD1 (6 bases). Trimming cost V 0 bases and J 0 bases, with 9 bases left between them. The CDR3 contains 16 residues. Germline CDR1 and CDR2: LGHNA and YNFKEQ. The chain's CDR3 is CASSQEGGGSNQPQHF. The DNA for the CDR3 is TGTGCCAGCAGCCAAGAAGGGGGGGGTAGCAATCAGCCCCAGCATTTT.

The V and J genes are TRBV30 and TRBJ1-1; D unresolved. The V end was cut by 4 bases, the J end by 4 bases, with 13 bases between. CDR3 size: 13 residues. The germline gives CDR1 GTSNPN, CDR2 SVGIG (reference sequence). The CDR3, as DNA: TGTGCCTGGATACGCCCCTCGGGCACTGAAGCTTTCTTT. Translation: CAWIRPSGTEAFF. The entire variable domain, with the rest obtained from reference TRBV30 and TRBJ1-1, is as follows: SQTIHQWPATLVQPVGSPLSLECTVEGTSNPNLYWYRQAAGRGLQLLFYSVGIGQISSEVPQNLSASRPQDRQFILSSKKLLLSDSGFYLCAWIRPSGTEAFFGQGTRLTVV.

The chain is built from TRBV7-6 and TRBJ1-6, with TRBD1 matching 10 bases. The V gene end was trimmed by 2 bases and the J gene end by 9 bases; junction bases not matched to a gene: 10. Germline-derived CDR1 and CDR2 are SGHVS and FNYEAQ. The CDR3 loop spans 17 amino acids. The CDR3 is CASSLHDAGQGRSPLHF. Here the CDR3 DNA reads TGTGCCAGCAGCTTACATGACGCGGGACAGGGGCGTTCACCCCTCCACTTT.

The gene calls are TRBV10-1 and TRBJ2-7, with no clear D. V was clipped by 4 bases and J by 2 bases, with 3 bases between them. Germline-derived CDR1 and CDR2 are WNHNN and SYGVQD (reference sequence). This CDR3 comprises 11 residues. Here the CDR3 reads CASSGTYEQYF. The CDR3 DNA follows: TGCGCCAGCAGTGGTACCTACGAGCAGTACTTC.

This clone came up a few times. The V gene is TRBV29-1, the J gene TRBJ2-2; 7 bases line up with TRBD1. Germline V gene lookup returns CDR1 SQVTM and CDR2 ANQGSEA. This CDR3 spans 15 amino acids. With 5 bases clipped from V and 6 bases from J, the junction kept 12 bases outside the gene matches. In DNA, the CDR3 is TGCAGCGTTCGGTTTTACAGGGGTAATTCCGGGGAGCTGTTTTTT. Amino acids: CSVRFYRGNSGELFF.

V is TRBV6-1 and J is TRBJ2-1, with 8 bases that match TRBD2. CDR3 length: 16 residues. Germline V gene data show CDR1 as MNHNS and CDR2 as SASEGT. Trimming took 4 bases from V and 1 from J; bases not matched to a gene: 6. CDR3 coding DNA: TGTGCCAGCAGTGGCCAGGGGACTAGTTCCTACAATGAGCAGTTCTTC. It is translated as CASSGQGTSSYNEQFF.

This rearrangement joins TRBV5-1 to TRBJ2-3; 8 positions agree with TRBD2. With V trimmed by 0 bases and J by 0 bases, 9 bases remained unmatched. Germline loops: CDR1 SGHRS, CDR2 YFSETQ. This CDR3 has 18 amino acids. The CDR3 DNA is TGCGCCAGCAGCTTGGGGCTGACTAGCGTCTCTAGCACAGATACGCAGTATTTT. Translation gives CASSLGLTSVSSTDTQYF.

V usage is TRBV7-2 and J usage is TRBJ2-1, with TRBD2 matching over 8 bases. The CDR3 has 13 residues. After removal of 5 bases from V and 6 bases from J, the junction contained 3 bases not matched to a gene. Germline loops: CDR1 SGHTA, CDR2 FQGNSA. CDR3 sequence: CASSIGTSNEQFF. The CDR3 coding sequence is TGTGCCAGCAGCATAGGGACTAGCAATGAGCAGTTCTTC.

The rearrangement uses TRBV11-3 and TRBJ1-1, with D possibly matching TRBD1 (6 bases). This CDR3 has 14 amino acids. V was shortened by 5 bases and J by 5 bases, with 15 bases between the two germline ends. Germline assignment: CDR1 SGHNT and CDR2 YENEEA. As DNA, the CDR3 is TGTGCCAGCAGCGCCAGGGGTACAGGGACTGAAGCTTTCTTT. Protein sequence: CASSARGTGTEAFF. Variable domain in full (rest from reference TRBV11-3 and TRBJ1-1): EAGVVQSPRYKIIEKKQPVAFWCNPISGHNTLYWYLQNLGQGPELLIRYENEEAVDDSQLPKDRFSAERLKGVDSTLKIQPAELGDSAVYLCASSARGTGTEAFFGQGTRLTVV.